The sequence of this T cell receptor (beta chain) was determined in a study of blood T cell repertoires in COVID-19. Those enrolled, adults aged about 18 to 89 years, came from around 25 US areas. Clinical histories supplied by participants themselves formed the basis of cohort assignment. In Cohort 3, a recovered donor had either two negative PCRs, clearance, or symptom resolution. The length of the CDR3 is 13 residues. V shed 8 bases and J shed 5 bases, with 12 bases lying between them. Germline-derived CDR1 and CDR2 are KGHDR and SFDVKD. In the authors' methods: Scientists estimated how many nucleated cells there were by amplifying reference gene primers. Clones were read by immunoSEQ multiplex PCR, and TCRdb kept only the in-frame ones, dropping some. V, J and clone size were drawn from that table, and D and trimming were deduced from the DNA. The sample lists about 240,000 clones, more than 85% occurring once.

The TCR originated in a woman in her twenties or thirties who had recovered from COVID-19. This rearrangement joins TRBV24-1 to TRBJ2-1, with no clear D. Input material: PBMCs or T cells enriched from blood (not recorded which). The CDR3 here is CATNSGVDNEQFF. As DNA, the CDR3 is TGTGCCACCAATTCAGGCGTCGACAATGAGCAGTTCTTC.